This T cell receptor beta chain was recovered during a study of cytomegalovirus exposure and HLA in healthy donors. This CDR3 region has 13 residues. The ends were cut back, 4 bases at V and 1 base at J, with 7 bases in the middle. Germline CDR1 SEHNR, CDR2 FQNEAQ (reference sequence). General study findings and limits: Whilst most TCR sequences proved rare, a subset of public TCRs occurred across many donors.

About this clone itself: The target antigen is unknown.

13 Jbeta primers and 60 Vbeta primers were used for the PCR. Libraries were prepared by immunoSEQ multiplex PCR; TCRdb keeps only in-frame clonotypes and omits some of them. Of 95,000 to 110,000 clones listed, 79% are singletons. This TCR was recovered from a man aged 50 to 59 in good health and CMV-seropositive. The chain has TRBV7-9 and TRBJ2-5; D gene ambiguous. The sequenced sample was PBMCs. The CDR3 coding sequence is TGTGCCAGCAGCTCGGGTTTCCAAGAGACCCAGTACTTC. Translating it yields CASSSGFQETQYF.